This passage covers 20 T cell receptor beta chains from one sample sequenced in a study of shared clonotypes between healthy human individuals (dated by TCRdb to about 2020). CD8 naive samples consisted of CD45RO-negative cells that were positively selected for CCR7, yielding a CD45RA+CCR7+ population without TemRA cells. The library relied on the immunoSEQ multiplex PCR assay. Drawn from immuneACCESS, this table holds only the in-frame rearrangements with V and J called that TCRdb kept. Clones are partly lost; checked studies trace under half to an unresolved V gene and leave the rest unexplained. Here the sample has around 2,000,000 clones; approximately 95% occur a single time. 0.85% to 1.2% of the sample is taken by the ten largest. Sequencing was carried out using naive CD8+ T cells sorted from blood. The label giving this sample's cell subset or site can be read as: CD45RA+CCR7+. The receptors derive from a man between 18 and 35 years old in good health.

The chain has TRBV28 and TRBJ1-5, with 9 nucleotides matching TRBD1. CDR3 length: 15 amino acids. Germline assignment: CDR1 MDHEN and CDR2 SYDVKM. The junction had 5 bases not matched to a gene; V was cut back by 3 bases and J by 5 bases. The CDR3, as DNA: TGTGCCAGCAGTTTGCCGGACAGGGGTGATCAGCCCCAGCATTTT. Amino acids: CASSLPDRGDQPQHF.

Worth noting for this clone: Other DNA sequences from this sample encode an identical CDR3 as well. V gene TRBV5-4 combines with J gene TRBJ2-7, with 11 bases identical to TRBD2. Germline loops: CDR1 SGHNT, CDR2 YYREEE (reference sequence). The CDR3 is 14 residues long. V trimming: 8 bases; J trimming: 1 base; junction bases outside the gene matches: 5. CDR3 nucleotides: TGTGCCAGTAGTGGGACTAGCGGATCCTACGAGCAGTACTTC. Translated, it gives CASSGTSGSYEQYF.

Turning to this clone: Other DNA sequences within the sample encode an identical CDR3. The chain couples TRBV11-2 to TRBJ2-7; 13 positions match TRBD2. The germline CDR1 and CDR2 sequences are SGHAT and FQNNGV. The CDR3 has 15 residues. V shed 5 bases and J 4 bases; nucleotides not matched to a gene: 5. The CDR3 reads CASSPGLAGEYEQYF. In DNA, the CDR3 is TGTGCCAGCAGCCCAGGACTAGCGGGAGAGTACGAGCAGTACTTC.

The rearrangement uses TRBV2 and TRBJ2-3; TRBD2 aligns across 12 bases. Germline CDR1 is SNHLY and CDR2 is FYNNEI. This CDR3 has 16 amino acids. Unmatched junction bases numbered 4, after V lost 6 bases and J lost 0 bases. This CDR3 is CASSRTSGESTDTQYF. The CDR3 bases are TGTGCCAGCAGCCGGACTAGCGGGGAGAGCACAGATACGCAGTATTTT.

Notes on this clone: Distinct nucleotide sequences in the sample also encode this CDR3. The rearrangement joins TRBV7-9 to TRBJ1-1; 10 nucleotides align to TRBD1. The CDR3 runs 15 residues. Germline assignment: CDR1 SEHNR and CDR2 FQNEAQ (reference sequence). Unmatched junction bases numbered 3, after V lost 5 bases and J lost 0 bases. The CDR3 protein is CASSPGQGLNTEAFF. CDR3 coding DNA: TGTGCCAGCAGCCCGGGACAGGGGTTGAACACTGAAGCTTTCTTT. The complete variable domain, with remaining parts taken from reference TRBV7-9 and TRBJ1-1, reads DTGVSQNPRHKITKRGQNVTFRCDPISEHNRLYWYRQTLGQGPEFLTYFQNEAQLEKSRLLSDRFSAERPKGSFSTLEIQRTEQGDSAMYLCASSPGQGLNTEAFFGQGTRLTVV.

The CDR3 nucleotides read TGCAGTGCCCTCTTTGACGAGCAGTACTTC. Its protein is CSALFDEQYF. The genes are TRBV20-1 and TRBJ2-7; no clear D. CDR1 and CDR2 (germline): DFQATT, SNEGSKA (reference sequence). V gave up 6 bases and J gave up 5 bases, with 8 bases separating them. CDR3 length equals 10 residues.

This chain links TRBV6-1 with TRBJ1-2; no clear D gene. V lost 0 bases and J lost 0, with 11 bases in between. Germline CDR1 and CDR2: MNHNS and SASEGT. CDR3 size: 16 residues. The CDR3 region has the DNA TGTGCCAGCAGTGAAGCGCTCGGAGCCGCTAACTATGGCTACACCTTC. Residues: CASSEALGAANYGYTF.

J is TRBJ2-5 and V is TRBV7-9; no firm D call. From germline, CDR1 is SEHNR and CDR2 FQNEAQ (reference sequence). V dropped 5 bases and J dropped 3 bases, with 10 bases sitting between them. This CDR3 region has 13 residues. CDR3 nucleotide sequence: TGTGCCAGCAGCCAAACCTCCGAAGAGACCCAGTACTTC. As protein: CASSQTSEETQYF.

The chain is built from TRBV28 and TRBJ1-1; D uncertain. CDR3 size: 15 residues. Germline CDR1 MDHEN, CDR2 SYDVKM. The V gene lost 3 bases and the J gene lost 6 bases, with 17 bases spanning the gap. The CDR3 spells CASSFGSGGPAEAFF. The CDR3 coding sequence is TGTGCCAGCAGTTTTGGCAGCGGCGGACCTGCTGAAGCTTTCTTT.

To note about this clone: In the same sample, other DNA sequences code for this CDR3. The chain uses TRBV5-1 and TRBJ1-2; TRBD1 matches at 7 bases. The CDR3 covers 14 residues. Germline-derived CDR1 and CDR2 are SGHRS and YFSETQ. After removal of 0 bases from V and 4 bases from J, the junction contained 3 bases not matched to a gene. As DNA, the CDR3 is TGCGCCAGCAGCTTGGGACAGGGTATCTATGGCTACACCTTC. It yields the protein CASSLGQGIYGYTF.

The sample holds a few counts of this clone. CDR3 residues: CASLGTGGQYEQYF. In nucleotides, the CDR3 is TGTGCCAGCTTGGGGACAGGGGGCCAGTACGAGCAGTACTTC. V usage is TRBV28 and J usage is TRBJ2-7; 12 bases are shared with TRBD1. V was pared by 8 bases and J by 4 bases, with 6 bases of the junction left unmatched. CDR1 and CDR2 (germline): MDHEN, SYDVKM. This CDR3 has 14 residues. Drawing the rest from reference TRBV28 and TRBJ2-7, the complete variable domain is DVKVTQSSRYLVKRTGEKVFLECVQDMDHENMFWYRQDPGLGLRLIYFSYDVKMKEKGDIPEGYSVSREKKERFSLILESASTNQTSMYLCASLGTGGQYEQYFGPGTRLTVT.

This chain uses TRBV9 with TRBJ2-2; D gene ambiguous. CDR1 and CDR2 from the germline V gene are SGDLS and YYNGEE. CDR3 length: 14 amino acids. V dropped 3 bases and J dropped 5 bases, with 11 bases sitting between them. The CDR3 reads CASSATSLTGELFF. DNA for the CDR3: TGTGCCAGCAGCGCTACCAGCTTGACCGGGGAGCTGTTTTTT.

As concerns this clone: The same CDR3 also results from other DNA sequences found in this sample. The rearrangement links TRBV28 to TRBJ2-7, with a weak D call TRBD2 (6 bases). The V gene's germline CDR1 is MDHEN and CDR2 SYDVKM. V was trimmed by 4 bases and J by 4 bases, leaving 11 bases between them. CDR3 length: 13 amino acids. The chain's CDR3 is CASSSSGTYEQYF. DNA of the CDR3: TGTGCCAGCAGTTCCTCCGGGACTTACGAGCAGTACTTC.

The CDR3 protein is CASMGTLGQGTSGISGELFF. The CDR3 DNA is TGTGCCAGTATGGGGACTCTAGGGCAGGGGACTAGCGGGATCTCCGGGGAGCTGTTTTTT. The chain uses TRBV19 and TRBJ2-2, with 13 bases fitting TRBD2. This CDR3 comprises 20 residues. Per the germline V gene, CDR1 is LNHDA and CDR2 is SQIVND (reference sequence). The V segment lost 7 bases and the J segment 6 bases; nucleotides outside the gene matches: 20.

The V gene is TRBV11-1, the J gene TRBJ2-3; 9 nucleotides line up with TRBD2. From germline, CDR1 is SGHAT and CDR2 FQDESV (reference sequence). The CDR3 has 16 residues. V dropped 3 bases and J dropped 5; count of bases not matched to a gene: 9. The CDR3 sequence is CASSLGGGATEDTQYF. The CDR3 DNA sequence: TGTGCCAGCAGCTTGGGCGGGGGGGCCACGGAAGATACGCAGTATTTT.

CDR3 sequence: CASSLWTGDPRGRNTEAFF. CDR3 DNA: TGTGCCAGCAGCTTGTGGACAGGGGATCCTCGGGGGAGGAACACTGAAGCTTTCTTT. This chain joins TRBV5-6 and TRBJ1-1, with 9 bases matching TRBD1. The CDR3 has 19 residues. Germline trimming cut 1 base from V and 1 base from J; bases unmatched to any gene: 14. Germline CDR1 reads SGHDT; CDR2 reads YYEEEE. The full variable domain, rest sourced from reference TRBV5-6 and TRBJ1-1, is DAGVTQSPTHLIKTRGQQVTLRCSPKSGHDTVSWYQQALGQGPQFIFQYYEEEERQRGNFPDRFSGHQFPNYSSELNVNALLLGDSALYLCASSLWTGDPRGRNTEAFFGQGTRLTVV.

This chain uses TRBV7-9 with TRBJ2-2; 8 bases fit TRBD1. The length of the CDR3 is 14 residues. The V segment lost 4 bases and the J segment 4 bases; nucleotides outside the gene matches: 2. Germline V CDR1 and CDR2: SEHNR, FQNEAQ (reference sequence). The CDR3: CASSSDRGTGELFF. The CDR3 nucleotides read TGTGCCAGCAGCTCAGACAGGGGCACCGGGGAGCTGTTTTTT.

The rearrangement uses TRBV6-6 and TRBJ1-1, with 9 bases aligning to TRBD1. Trimming cost V 2 bases and J 1 base; bases outside gene matches: 2. This CDR3 has 15 amino acids. The V gene's germline CDR1 is MNHNY and CDR2 SVGAGI (reference sequence). CDR3 amino acids: CASSYGTGTNTEAFF. The CDR3 DNA is TGTGCCAGCAGTTACGGGACAGGGACGAACACTGAAGCTTTCTTT.

The CDR3 protein is CASSSSRSYTQYF. CDR3 DNA sequence: TGTGCCAGCAGTTCTTCTAGGTCGTATACGCAGTATTTT. V is TRBV6-5 and J is TRBJ2-3; D is uncertain. Germline CDR1 reads MNHEY; CDR2 reads SVGAGI. Trimming removed 4 bases from V and 7 bases from J, with 12 bases in between. The CDR3 is 13 amino acids.

Concerning this clone: A read error is the likely source, as a far larger clone sits one nucleotide away. Other DNA sequences in this specimen translate into the identical CDR3. The rearrangement joins TRBV10-1 to TRBJ1-2, with D unresolved. Germline loops: CDR1 WNHNN, CDR2 SYGVQD (reference sequence). Trimming stripped 3 bases from V and 4 bases from J, with 3 bases between. The CDR3 covers 11 residues. In DNA, the CDR3 is TGCGCCAGCAGTGACGGCTATGGCTACACCTTC. Translating it yields CASSDGYGYTF.